This entry lists 7 T cell receptor beta chains sequenced from one sample in a study of CD4 T cells in relation to SARS-CoV-2 and coronaviruses. Unexposed donor CD4+ T cells date from about 2011-2018, before the COVID-19 pandemic. The cells were cultured for 10 days before CD4+ T cells were isolated. The table came from immunoSEQ multiplex PCR; TCRdb's copy has only in-frame clones and leaves some out. The sample consists of around 16,000 clones, roughly 71% of them appearing once. What these receptors recognize is not known. The sequenced sample was CD4+ T cells from PBMCs, cultured in vitro. All receptors derive from a human donor in good health.

V is TRBV30 and J is TRBJ2-5; no reliable D call. Germline CDR1 is GTSNPN and CDR2 is SVGIG (reference sequence). The ends were cut back, 0 bases at V and 0 bases at J, with 2 bases in the middle. The CDR3 is 12 residues long. CDR3 sequence: CAWSVNQETQYF. The CDR3 DNA reads TGTGCCTGGAGTGTAAACCAAGAGACCCAGTACTTC.

The gene calls are TRBV5-1 and TRBJ2-7; 11 bases map to TRBD2. Germline-derived CDR1 and CDR2 are SGHRS and YFSETQ. This CDR3 comprises 16 residues. V trimming: 4 bases; J trimming: 2 bases; junction bases outside the gene matches: 8. The CDR3 region is CASSPRVAGGPYEQYF. The CDR3 nucleotides are TGCGCCAGCAGCCCCAGGGTAGCGGGAGGGCCCTACGAGCAGTACTTC.

This chain uses TRBV11-3 with TRBJ2-1; maybe TRBD2 (6 bases). CDR1 SGHNT and CDR2 YENEEA come from the germline V gene. Between the trimmed V and J ends, which lost 5 bases and 9 bases, there was a span of 14 bases. The CDR3 covers 13 residues. In DNA, the CDR3 is TGTGCCAGCAGCATGACTAGACGGAGTGAGCAGTTCTTC. Its translation: CASSMTRRSEQFF.

The CDR3 coding sequence is TGTGCCGGGCGGAATTTCGGAGATCCACCCCTCCACTTT. Translating gives CAGRNFGDPPLHF. V usage is TRBV2 and J usage is TRBJ1-6; unclear D gene. V lost 11 bases and J lost 11, with 19 bases in between. This CDR3 is built from 13 residues. The germline V gene has CDR1 SNHLY and CDR2 FYNNEI.

The table lists this clone with a count of one. The chain employs TRBV5-6 and TRBJ1-5; 8 bases are a match to TRBD1. V dropped 4 bases and J dropped 2; count of bases not matched to a gene: 5. Germline CDR1 and CDR2: SGHDT and YYEEEE. CDR3 length: 15 residues. CDR3 bases: TGTGCCAGCAGCCTGGGACAGGCGGGCAATCAGCCCCAGCATTTT. Translated, it gives CASSLGQAGNQPQHF.

This chain uses TRBV7-8 with TRBJ2-7; no firm D call. The ends were cut back, 1 base at V and 4 bases at J, with 5 bases in the middle. Germline V gene lookup returns CDR1 SGHVS and CDR2 FQNEAQ. CDR3 length: 12 amino acids. The CDR3 bases are TGTGCCAGCAGCTTAGGAACTTACGAGCAGTACTTC. As protein: CASSLGTYEQYF.

This clone was detected a few times. This chain joins TRBV27 and TRBJ2-1; no definite D call. V was trimmed by 2 bases and J by 6 bases, leaving 14 bases between them. The CDR3 contains 15 residues. Germline V gene sequence: CDR1 MNHEY, CDR2 SMNVEV (reference sequence). The CDR3 coding sequence is TGTGCCAGCAGTTTAGTTACCCTGGGCATCAATGAGCAGTTCTTC. Its protein product is CASSLVTLGINEQFF.